The present T cell receptor (beta chain) was sequenced within a study of beta chain features in type 1 diabetes. Findings and limits, study-wide: There was a moderate but significant shortening of TCRB CDR3s in all four CD4+ subsets of Type 1 diabetes patients.

Staining for CD45RO/CCR7/CD25/CD127/CD95/CD27 allowed sorting of CD4+ naive, central memory, regulatory and stem cell-like memory cells. Every bit of the isolated RNA underwent reverse transcription, so sequencing read expressed TCRB transcripts. Sequencing used immunoSEQ multiplex PCR; TCRdb keeps in-frame clones, though not all of them. The repertoire holds some 500,000 clones, over 10% seen once, with 0.046% in the top ten. Regarding this clone: Its antigen is not known.

The sample taken for sequencing was naive CD4+ T cells from blood. The clonotype originates from a woman aged 18 to 35 in good health.

Here the CDR3 reads CASSSMADTQYF. The CDR3 DNA reads TGTGCCAGCAGCTCCATGGCGGATACGCAGTATTTT. V and J are TRBV7-9 and TRBJ2-3; no reliable D call. The CDR3 has 12 residues. Trimming cost V 4 bases and J 6 bases, with 8 bases left between them. CDR1 and CDR2 (germline): SEHNR, FQNEAQ (reference sequence).